This is a list of T cell receptor beta chains from one sample in a study of blood T cell repertoires in COVID-19. Clones were sequenced by immunoSEQ multiplex PCR, and TCRdb holds only the in-frame ones, with some missing. The repertoire includes 190,000 or so clones, around four fifths of them detected once, and 0.95% sits in the top ten. What was sequenced was peripheral blood. The receptors originated from a man aged 55 to 70 with COVID-19, enrolled during active disease. CDR3s include the opening cysteine and the closing phenylalanine or tryptophan. D genes are given only for firm matches. Rows may omit the clone size; those that give it use once, few, many or a size class.

size,J,V,D,DNA,CDR3
NA,TRBJ2-7,TRBV30,TRBD2,TGTGCCTGGAGTGTGGGAGGGGCTTCCTACGAGCAGTACTTC,CAWSVGGASYEQYF
NA,TRBJ1-5,TRBV3-1/TRBV3-2,NA,TGTGCCAGCAGCCAAGACGGACAGTCACCCCAGCATTTT,CASSQDGQSPQHF
NA,TRBJ1-5,TRBV15,TRBD1,TGTGCCACCAGAGGGACAGGGGCGAGTCAGCCCCAGCATTTT,CATRGTGASQPQHF
NA,TRBJ1-1,TRBV30,TRBD1,TGTGCCTGGAGTGGCCAGGGGGTGGAGGCTTTCTTT,CAWSGQGVEAFF
NA,TRBJ1-5,TRBV6-5,NA,TGTGCCAGCAGGGCCCCTACAGGGAACAATCAGCCCCAGCATTTT,CASRAPTGNNQPQHF
NA,TRBJ1-3,TRBV6-5,TRBD1,TGTGCCAGCAAGGACAGGACGTCGAACACCATATATTTT,CASKDRTSNTIYF
NA,TRBJ1-3,TRBV5-1,TRBD1,TGCGCCAGCAGCCTGGGGACAGGGGGCAACACCATATATTTT,CASSLGTGGNTIYF
NA,TRBJ1-2,TRBV7-9,TRBD1,TGTGCCAGCAGCTTCGGACAGGCCGAGGGGGGCTACACCTTC,CASSFGQAEGGYTF
NA,TRBJ1-2,TRBV6-1,TRBD1,TGTGCCAGCAGTGATACGGGACAGGGGATGGCTGGCTACACCTTC,CASSDTGQGMAGYTF
few,TRBJ1-2,TRBV30,NA,TGTGCCTGGAGTGGGCAGGGCGCTAACTATGGCTACACCTTC,CAWSGQGANYGYTF
NA,TRBJ1-1,TRBV10-2,TRBD1,TGCGCCAGCAGAAAGGGACAGTTGAACACTGAAGCTTTCTTT,CASRKGQLNTEAFF
NA,TRBJ2-7,TRBV6-5,NA,TGTGCCAGCATTAGACGAGGACAAACCTACGAGCAGTACTTC,CASIRRGQTYEQYF
NA,TRBJ2-5,TRBV13,TRBD2,TGTGCCAGCAGCCCCTCCCGACTAGCGGGAGTGTTGGAGACCCAGTACTTC,CASSPSRLAGVLETQYF
NA,TRBJ2-7,TRBV10-1,NA,TGCGCCAGCAGTGACTCCCCCTACGAGCAGTACTTC,CASSDSPYEQYF
NA,TRBJ2-5,TRBV20-1,TRBD2,TGCAGTGCTAGTCCAGCGGGAGGGTCGGAGACCCAGTACTTC,CSASPAGGSETQYF
once,TRBJ1-1,TRBV21-1,NA,TGTGCCAGCAGCGCCCGGGACAGGGGGCTTACTGAAGCTTTCTTT,CASSARDRGLTEAFF
NA,TRBJ2-3,TRBV6-5,TRBD1,TGTGCCAGCAGTAGAGGACAGGGCCATGCAGATACGCAGTATTTT,CASSRGQGHADTQYF
NA,TRBJ1-3,TRBV14,NA,TGTGCCAGCAGCCAAGCGGTCAACACCATATATTTT,CASSQAVNTIYF